This record covers a single T cell receptor (beta chain). The antigen is not known. These data come from a study of cytomegalovirus exposure and HLA in healthy donors. For the study at large: Caucasian-associated ancestry cluster membership applied to about four fifths of approximately 400 genotyped donors. Study observations and caveats: The authors later found most CMV-associated TCR beta chains appeared HLA-restricted. Another analysis was done later, and it associated around 17,000 TCR beta sequences with HLA alleles at 0.05 false discovery rate.

The CDR3 is made up of 14 amino acids. CDR1 is MNHEY, CDR2 SVGAGI, per germline. Trimming removed 6 bases from V and 7 bases from J; junction bases left unmatched: 12. 60 Vbeta and 13 Jbeta primers were used in PCR. Sequencing used immunoSEQ multiplex PCR; TCRdb keeps in-frame clones, though not all of them. The table has some 130,000 clones, approximately 63% seen once. Sequenced: PBMCs. The receptor's source is a woman in her sixties in good health and CMV-seropositive. The chain is built from TRBV6-5 and TRBJ2-7; 7 nucleotides match TRBD1. CDR3 nucleotide sequence: TGTGCCAGCAGGCGGACAGGAACCTTTAATGAGCAGTACTTC. Protein: CASRRTGTFNEQYF.